Below are 27 T cell receptor beta chains sequenced from a single sample in a study of PD-L1 blockade in urothelial cancer (dated by TCRdb to about 2017). Library preparation used the immunoSEQ multiplex PCR assay. Held by TCRdb, this immuneACCESS table contains in-frame sequences only and omits some clones. Under half of the omission traces to an unresolved V gene where checked; the cause of the rest is unknown. This sample has approximately 100,000 clones in its table, and over 75% of those were observed once. The ten biggest clones cover about 2.6% of the sample. This sample comprised PBMCs, obtained around atezolizumab (anti-PD-L1) treatment. The receptors were sampled from a man aged 50-60 years with urothelial cancer.

This sequence joins TRBV19 and TRBJ1-5, with D tentatively TRBD1 (5 bases). The germline V gene encodes CDR1 LNHDA and CDR2 SQIVND (reference sequence). Trimming stripped 3 bases from V and 2 bases from J, with 14 bases between. The CDR3 is made up of 16 amino acids. CDR3 region: CASSIPQGRGNQPQHF. CDR3 sequence (DNA): TGTGCCAGTAGTATCCCGCAGGGAAGGGGCAATCAGCCCCAGCATTTT.

The rearrangement uses TRBV6-6 and TRBJ1-4; D not resolved. The CDR3 sequence is 13 residues long. Trimming shortened V by 8 bases and J by 4 bases, and 11 bases separated the two germline ends. Germline V gives CDR1 MNHNY, CDR2 SVGAGI (reference sequence). The CDR3 reads CASCRGDNEKLFF. Written as DNA, the CDR3 is TGTGCCAGCTGTAGAGGAGATAATGAAAAACTGTTTTTT.

The chain has TRBV5-1 and TRBJ2-7, with 12 bases matching TRBD2. CDR1 and CDR2 from the germline V gene are SGHRS and YFSETQ. V dropped 4 bases and J dropped 3; count of bases not matched to a gene: 2. This CDR3 spans 14 amino acids. Here the CDR3 reads CASSRLAGDYEQYF. For the CDR3, the DNA is TGCGCCAGCAGCCGACTAGCGGGAGACTACGAGCAGTACTTC.

The chain is built from TRBV19 and TRBJ1-6, with D perhaps TRBD1 (5 bases). Germline CDR1 reads LNHDA; CDR2 reads SQIVND (reference sequence). Trimming stripped 1 base from V and 11 bases from J, with 15 bases between. The CDR3 is 15 amino acids. DNA of the CDR3: TGTGCCAGTAGTATAGTACAGGAACTAAATCCACCCCTCCACTTT. Its protein is CASSIVQELNPPLHF.

The V gene is TRBV7-6, the J gene TRBJ2-7; a weak D match, TRBD2 (5 bases). The CDR3 consists of 12 residues. Germline V lookup: CDR1 SGHVS, CDR2 FNYEAQ. V was trimmed by 6 bases and J by 6 bases, leaving 12 bases between them. The DNA for the CDR3 is TGTGCCAGCAGTCTAGACCGGGGCGAGCAGTACTTC. Translation: CASSLDRGEQYF.

For the CDR3, the DNA is TGCGCCAGCAGCTTTACAGGGGGCGCAGGCTTAGGCACTGAAGCTTTCTTT. It specifies CASSFTGGAGLGTEAFF. This chain uses TRBV5-1 with TRBJ1-1; 9 nucleotides line up with TRBD1. Germline V gene sequence: CDR1 SGHRS, CDR2 YFSETQ. The CDR3 runs to 17 residues. J was trimmed by 4 bases and V by 2 bases; bases with no gene match: 12.

Turning to this clone: This sample includes further DNA sequences coding for the same CDR3. The V and J genes are TRBV18 and TRBJ1-2; 7 bases agree with TRBD1. This CDR3 contains 14 residues. CDR1 KGHSH and CDR2 LQKENI come from the germline V gene. The junction had 7 bases not matched to a gene; V was cut back by 6 bases and J by 3 bases. CDR3 protein: CASSPLDRDYGYTF. The CDR3 coding sequence is TGTGCCAGCTCTCCTCTCGACAGGGACTATGGCTACACCTTC.

The chain uses TRBV5-4 and TRBJ1-2; unclear D gene. The CDR3 sequence is 11 residues long. Per germline, CDR1 SGHNT and CDR2 YYREEE (reference sequence). The germline V and J ends were trimmed by 0 bases and 8 bases, with 5 bases remaining between them. In nucleotides, the CDR3 is TGTGCCAGCAGCTTGGCGGGGGGCTACACCTTC. This translates into CASSLAGGYTF.

The CDR3 coding sequence is TGTGCCAGTAGACCTCCGGGACAGGGAAAATACAATGAGCAGTTCTTC. Amino acids: CASRPPGQGKYNEQFF. V gene TRBV19 combines with J gene TRBJ2-1, with TRBD1 matching over 9 bases. Trimming at V came to 6 bases and at J to 4 bases, leaving 10 bases not matched to a gene. The CDR3 contains 16 residues. CDR1 is LNHDA and CDR2 is SQIVND in the germline V gene (reference sequence).

The DNA of the CDR3 is TGTGCCAGCAGCTTCGGCTCTGGAAACACCATATATTTT. Encoded protein: CASSFGSGNTIYF. This rearrangement joins TRBV7-8 to TRBJ1-3; no firm D call. Germline CDR1 reads SGHVS; CDR2 reads FQNEAQ. Trimming removed 3 bases from V and 0 bases from J, with 3 bases in between. The CDR3 spans 13 residues.

The rearrangement uses TRBV11-2 and TRBJ2-2, with no clear D. This CDR3 region has 13 residues. Germline V gene lookup returns CDR1 SGHAT and CDR2 FQNNGV. Trimming cost V 5 bases and J 4 bases, with 8 bases left between them. CDR3: CASSPDLTGELFF. The CDR3 DNA follows: TGTGCCAGCAGCCCAGATCTCACCGGGGAGCTGTTTTTT. Combining the CDR3 with reference TRBV11-2 and TRBJ2-2 gives the whole variable domain EAGVAQSPRYKIIEKRQSVAFWCNPISGHATLYWYQQILGQGPKLLIQFQNNGVVDDSQLPKDRFSAERLKGVDSTLKIQPAKLEDSAVYLCASSPDLTGELFFGEGSRLTVL.

This chain connects TRBV6-5 to TRBJ2-7; D gene unclear. The CDR3 runs 14 residues. V was cut by 0 bases and J by 3 bases, with 9 bases left in between. Germline V lookup: CDR1 MNHEY, CDR2 SVGAGI. CDR3 bases: TGTGCCAGCAGTTACTCGGGCTACAACTACGAGCAGTACTTC. Translation gives CASSYSGYNYEQYF.

This clone was seen once. The chain recombines TRBV19 with TRBJ1-6; maybe TRBD1 (6 bases). Germline values: CDR1 LNHDA, CDR2 SQIVND (reference sequence). CDR3 length equals 15 residues. V dropped 1 base and J dropped 6 bases, with 10 bases sitting between them. The CDR3 sequence: CASSIAGAGNSPLHF. CDR3 sequence (DNA): TGTGCCAGTAGTATAGCAGGGGCTGGTAATTCACCCCTCCACTTT.

The rearrangement joins TRBV27 to TRBJ1-6; D not resolved. Trimming cost V 4 bases and J 0 bases, with 4 bases left between them. This CDR3 is built from 14 residues. The germline CDR1 and CDR2 sequences are MNHEY and SMNVEV (reference sequence). CDR3: CASSSGSYNSPLHF. The CDR3 DNA is TGTGCCAGCAGTTCCGGCTCCTATAATTCACCCCTCCACTTT.

The chain is built from TRBV4-2 and TRBJ1-4; 7 nucleotides match TRBD1. The CDR3 runs to 16 residues. Germline CDR1 and CDR2: LGHNA and YNFKEQ. J lost 4 bases, V lost 2 bases, and 7 bases had no gene match. The CDR3 sequence is CASSQQPGQSNEKLFF. CDR3 nucleotide sequence: TGTGCCAGCAGCCAACAACCGGGACAGAGTAATGAAAAACTGTTTTTT.

The rearrangement links TRBV19 to TRBJ2-7, with D hard to call. V lost 8 bases and J 3 bases, leaving 8 bases between the germline ends. In germline, CDR1 is LNHDA, CDR2 SQIVND (reference sequence). CDR3 length: 11 amino acids. CDR3 bases: TGTGCCAGTGGAGACTTCTACGAGCAGTACTTC. Amino acid sequence: CASGDFYEQYF.

J is TRBJ1-5 and V is TRBV2, with D possibly TRBD1 on 5 matching bases. The V and J ends lost 4 bases and 5 bases respectively, with 18 bases between them. Germline V gives CDR1 SNHLY, CDR2 FYNNEI. CDR3 length: 16 amino acids. CDR3 loop: CASSAQAPTVYQPQHF. CDR3 sequence (DNA): TGTGCCAGCAGTGCCCAAGCCCCGACAGTCTATCAGCCCCAGCATTTT.

This clone was counted between two and nine times. The CDR3 here is CASSVTAHQPQHF. The CDR3, as DNA: TGTGCCAGTAGCGTTACAGCCCATCAGCCCCAGCATTTT. The rearrangement uses TRBV19 and TRBJ1-5; D remains unclear. Per germline, CDR1 LNHDA and CDR2 SQIVND (reference sequence). The CDR3 covers 13 residues. The V end lost 6 bases, the J end lost 5 bases, and 11 bases lay between the germline ends.

The V gene is TRBV5-1, the J gene TRBJ1-4; 8 bases are shared with TRBD1. J was trimmed by 7 bases and V by 7 bases; bases with no gene match: 12. Looked up from germline, CDR1 is SGHRS and CDR2 is YFSETQ. The CDR3 covers 15 residues. In DNA, the CDR3 is TGCGCCAGCCGGACAGGGTCAGGTGTCTTTGAAAAACTGTTTTTT. Amino acids: CASRTGSGVFEKLFF.

The chain combines TRBV27 with TRBJ1-1; D is uncertain. This CDR3 is 12 amino acids long. From germline, CDR1 is MNHEY and CDR2 SMNVEV (reference sequence). V was clipped by 6 bases and J by 6 bases, with 11 bases between them. The CDR3 DNA reads as TGTGCCAGCAGACTAGGAGGCGCTGAAGCTTTCTTT. This encodes CASRLGGAEAFF.

This clone has just one count. The chain uses TRBV6-1 and TRBJ2-3, with a weak D call TRBD1 (6 bases). CDR1 is MNHNS and CDR2 is SASEGT in the germline V gene. V lost 6 bases, J lost 2 bases, and 9 bases lay in between. The CDR3 spans 13 residues. CDR3 loop: CASSTGSTDTQYF. The CDR3 coding sequence is TGTGCCAGCAGCACAGGGTCCACAGATACGCAGTATTTT.

This clone was found once. The genes are TRBV7-9 and TRBJ1-6, with 7 bases that match TRBD1. J gave up 9 bases and V 5 bases, and 13 bases lay outside the gene matches. This CDR3 spans 16 amino acids. Germline loops: CDR1 SEHNR, CDR2 FQNEAQ (reference sequence). The CDR3 nucleotides read TGTGCCAGCAGCCTGGACAGGCCGAGGTTTGGTTCACCCCTCCACTTT. Translating gives CASSLDRPRFGSPLHF. Complete variable domain (other parts from reference TRBV7-9 and TRBJ1-6): DTGVSQNPRHKITKRGQNVTFRCDPISEHNRLYWYRQTLGQGPEFLTYFQNEAQLEKSRLLSDRFSAERPKGSFSTLEIQRTEQGDSAMYLCASSLDRPRFGSPLHFGNGTRLTVT.

This clone was seen a single time. The chain uses TRBV6-1 and TRBJ2-3; TRBD2 might be the D (6 bases). Trimming pared 10 bases from V and 4 bases from J, leaving 18 bases between. The CDR3 contains 14 residues. Germline V CDR1 and CDR2: MNHNS, SASEGT. CDR3 residues: CATKASGVSDTQYF. Written as DNA, the CDR3 is TGTGCCACGAAGGCATCGGGGGTTTCAGATACGCAGTATTTT.

In this sample, this clone turned up once. This chain connects TRBV28 to TRBJ2-7; possible D gene TRBD1, 6 bases. Germline values: CDR1 MDHEN, CDR2 SYDVKM. The CDR3 length is 17 residues. The V end lost 6 bases, the J end lost 0 bases, and 21 bases lay between the germline ends. The CDR3 loop reads CASSTPATGLSSYEQYF. In DNA, the CDR3 is TGTGCCAGCAGCACCCCCGCGACAGGACTTAGCTCCTACGAGCAGTACTTC.

The V call is TRBV15, the J call TRBJ2-7; maybe TRBD1 (6 bases). The CDR3 is 13 amino acids. Germline CDR1 is LNHNV and CDR2 is YYDKDF (reference sequence). Trimming cost V 6 bases and J 3 bases, with 12 bases left between them. CDR3 nucleotides: TGTGCCACCAGAGGGGACAACCTCTACGAGCAGTACTTC. Residues: CATRGDNLYEQYF.

This chain joins TRBV9 and TRBJ2-7; TRBD2 matches 10 bases. This CDR3 spans 15 amino acids. Looked up from germline, CDR1 is SGDLS and CDR2 is YYNGEE. Trimming took 0 bases from V and 6 from J; bases not matched to a gene: 6. The CDR3 sequence: CASSVAAGGGGEQYF. The CDR3 DNA reads as TGTGCCAGCAGCGTAGCAGCGGGAGGGGGGGGCGAGCAGTACTTC. Together with reference TRBV9 and TRBJ2-7, the CDR3 gives the full variable domain: DSGVTQTPKHLITATGQRVTLRCSPRSGDLSVYWYQQSLDQGLQFLIQYYNGEERAKGNILERFSAQQFPDLHSELNLSSLELGDSALYFCASSVAAGGGGEQYFGPGTRLTVT.

In DNA form, the CDR3 reads TGTGCCAGCAGTTCGACCTCACTACCTCCGAGCACAGATACGCAGTATTTT. Its translation: CASSSTSLPPSTDTQYF. The chain joins TRBV27 to TRBJ2-3; D not resolved. V shed 4 bases and J shed 0 bases, with 17 bases lying between them. Germline V gene lookup returns CDR1 MNHEY and CDR2 SMNVEV (reference sequence). This CDR3 has 17 residues.